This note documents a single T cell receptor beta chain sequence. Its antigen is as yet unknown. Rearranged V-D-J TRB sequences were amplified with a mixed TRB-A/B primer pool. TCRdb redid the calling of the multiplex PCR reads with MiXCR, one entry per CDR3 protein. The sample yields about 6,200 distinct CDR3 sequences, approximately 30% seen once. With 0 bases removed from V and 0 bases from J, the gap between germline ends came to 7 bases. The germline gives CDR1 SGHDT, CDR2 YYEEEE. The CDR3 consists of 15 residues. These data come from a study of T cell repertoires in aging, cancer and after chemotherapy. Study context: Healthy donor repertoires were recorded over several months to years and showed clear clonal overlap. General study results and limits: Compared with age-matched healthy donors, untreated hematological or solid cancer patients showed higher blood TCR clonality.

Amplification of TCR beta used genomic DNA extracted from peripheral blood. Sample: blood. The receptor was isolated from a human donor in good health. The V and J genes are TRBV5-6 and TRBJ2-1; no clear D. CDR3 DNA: TGTGCCAGCAGCTTGGATACGGCCTCCTACAATGAGCAGTTCTTC. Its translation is CASSLDTASYNEQFF.